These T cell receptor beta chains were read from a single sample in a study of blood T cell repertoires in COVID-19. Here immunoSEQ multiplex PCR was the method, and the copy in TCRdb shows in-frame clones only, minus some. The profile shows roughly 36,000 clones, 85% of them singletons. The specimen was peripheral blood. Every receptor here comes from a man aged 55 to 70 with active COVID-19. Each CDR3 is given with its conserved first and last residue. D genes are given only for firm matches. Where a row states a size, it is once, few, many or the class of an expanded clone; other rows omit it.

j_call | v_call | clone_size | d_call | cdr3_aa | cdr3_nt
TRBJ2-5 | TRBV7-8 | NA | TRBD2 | CASTPTSGMDF | TGTGCCAGCACCCCCACTAGCGGGATGGACTTC
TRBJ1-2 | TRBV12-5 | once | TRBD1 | CASGLGEDRELTF | TGTGCTAGTGGTTTGGGGGAGGACAGGGAACTCACCTTC
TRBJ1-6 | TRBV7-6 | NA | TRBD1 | CASSASGGNLNNSPLHF | TGTGCCAGCAGCGCGTCAGGGGGCAATTTGAATAATTCACCCCTCCACTTT
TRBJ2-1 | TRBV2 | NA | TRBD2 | CASIPPGTSGNEQFF | TGTGCCAGCATCCCTCCCGGGACTAGCGGCAATGAGCAGTTCTTC
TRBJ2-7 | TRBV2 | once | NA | CASRWGGYEQYF | TGTGCCAGCAGGTGGGGCGGCTACGAGCAGTACTTC
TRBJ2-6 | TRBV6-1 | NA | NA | CASSEVPSRQSGANVLTF | TGTGCCAGCAGTGAAGTCCCTTCAAGACAGAGTGGGGCCAACGTCCTGACTTTC
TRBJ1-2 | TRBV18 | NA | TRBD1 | CASSPDTGVRYGYTF | TGTGCCAGCTCACCAGATACAGGGGTTCGCTATGGCTACACCTTC
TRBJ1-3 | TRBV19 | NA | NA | CASKSSSGNTIYF | TGTGCCAGTAAGTCCAGCTCTGGAAACACCATATATTTT
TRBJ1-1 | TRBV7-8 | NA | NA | CASSPQTVSNTEAFF | TGTGCCAGCAGCCCCCAGACAGTCTCGAACACTGAAGCTTTCTTT
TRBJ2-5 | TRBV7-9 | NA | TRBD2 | CASSLGLAGVSVGETQYF | TGTGCCAGCAGCTTGGGACTAGCGGGAGTATCCGTGGGAGAGACCCAGTACTTC
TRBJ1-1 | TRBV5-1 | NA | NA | CASSLGAMNTEAFF | TGCGCCAGCAGCTTGGGGGCTATGAACACTGAAGCTTTCTTT
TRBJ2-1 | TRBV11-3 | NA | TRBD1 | CASSSDRVHEQFF | TGTGCCAGCAGCTCGGACAGGGTCCATGAGCAGTTCTTC
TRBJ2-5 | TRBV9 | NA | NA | CASSVTGLEVETQYF | TGTGCCAGCAGCGTGACAGGTCTCGAAGTGGAGACCCAGTACTTC
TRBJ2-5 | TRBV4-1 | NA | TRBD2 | CASSQESGGDYGLAGRRETQYF | TGCGCCAGCAGCCAAGAGTCCGGGGGGGATTACGGACTAGCGGGTAGGCGAGAGACCCAGTACTTC
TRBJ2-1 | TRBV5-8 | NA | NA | CASIRDRSSYNEQFF | TGTGCCAGCATCCGCGACAGGAGCTCCTACAATGAGCAGTTCTTC
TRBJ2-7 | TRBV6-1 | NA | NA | CASSEVRVSEQYF | TGTGCCAGCAGTGAAGTTCGGGTCAGCGAGCAGTACTTC
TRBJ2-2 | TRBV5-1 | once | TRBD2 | CASSRGLAGGLTGELFF | TGCGCCAGCAGCCGCGGACTAGCGGGAGGTTTGACCGGGGAGCTGTTTTTT
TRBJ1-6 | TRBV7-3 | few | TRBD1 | CASSLSGGGSPLHF | TGTGCCAGCAGCTTATCAGGGGGTGGATCACCCCTCCACTTT
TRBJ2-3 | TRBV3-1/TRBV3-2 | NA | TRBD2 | CASSQDGGRARNTQYF | TGTGCCAGCAGCCAAGATGGCGGGAGGGCCCGCAATACGCAGTATTTT
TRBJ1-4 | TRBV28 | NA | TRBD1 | CASSLPPGQIANEKLFF | TGTGCCAGCAGTTTACCTCCGGGACAGATAGCGAATGAAAAACTGTTTTTT
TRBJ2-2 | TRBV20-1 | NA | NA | CSASPWGESTGELFF | TGCAGTGCCAGTCCTTGGGGGGAGTCCACCGGGGAGCTGTTTTTT
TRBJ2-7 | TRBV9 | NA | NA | CASSVGFGSSYEQYF | TGTGCCAGCAGCGTGGGGTTCGGGAGCTCCTACGAGCAGTACTTC
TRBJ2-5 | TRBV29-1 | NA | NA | CSVSRSQETQYF | TGCAGCGTTTCCCGGAGCCAAGAGACCCAGTACTTC
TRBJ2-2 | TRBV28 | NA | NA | CASSLSGSRGELFF | TGTGCCAGCAGTTTATCGGGGTCTAGGGGGGAGCTGTTTTTT
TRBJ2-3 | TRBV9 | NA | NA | CASSVALRGGPDTQYF | TGTGCCAGCAGCGTAGCCCTCCGCGGCGGTCCAGATACGCAGTATTTT
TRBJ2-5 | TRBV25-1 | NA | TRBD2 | CASSVAGAYQETQYF | TGTGCCAGCAGTGTAGCGGGAGCGTACCAAGAGACCCAGTACTTC
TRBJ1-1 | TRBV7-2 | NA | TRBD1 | CASSLIRGVAEAFF | TGTGCCAGCAGCTTGATCAGGGGGGTCGCTGAAGCTTTCTTT
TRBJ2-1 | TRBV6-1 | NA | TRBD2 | CASSEALGGGRVWGQFF | TGTGCCAGCAGTGAAGCCCTAGGGGGCGGGAGGGTCTGGGGGCAGTTCTTC
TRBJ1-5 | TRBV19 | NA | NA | CASSISFNQPQHF | TGTGCCAGTAGTATTTCGTTCAATCAGCCCCAGCATTTT
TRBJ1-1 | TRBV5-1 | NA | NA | CASSPQAYTEAFF | TGCGCCAGCAGCCCGCAGGCTTACACTGAAGCTTTCTTT
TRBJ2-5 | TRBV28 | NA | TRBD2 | CASSLPIAREGETQYF | TGTGCCAGCAGTTTACCGATTGCTAGGGAGGGAGAGACCCAGTACTTC
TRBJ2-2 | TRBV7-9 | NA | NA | CASSLDYRDTGELFF | TGTGCCAGCAGCTTAGATTACAGGGACACCGGGGAGCTGTTTTTT
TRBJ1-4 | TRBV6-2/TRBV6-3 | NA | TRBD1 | CASSSSGGSYEKLFF | TGTGCCAGCAGTTCCTCAGGGGGATCTTATGAAAAACTGTTTTTT
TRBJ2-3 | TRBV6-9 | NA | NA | CASSYSEVGAGTDTQYF | TGTGCCAGCAGTTATTCGGAGGTGGGCGCCGGCACAGATACGCAGTATTTT
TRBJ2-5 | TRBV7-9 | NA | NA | CASSSGTLVQETQYF | TGTGCCAGCAGCTCCGGGACTCTGGTCCAAGAGACCCAGTACTTC
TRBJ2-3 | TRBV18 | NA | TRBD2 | CASSRTSGSITDTQYF | TGTGCCAGCTCAAGGACTAGCGGGTCTATCACAGATACGCAGTATTTT
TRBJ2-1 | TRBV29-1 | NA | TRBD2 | CSVRREAEQFF | TGCAGCGTCAGGCGGGAGGCGGAGCAGTTCTTC
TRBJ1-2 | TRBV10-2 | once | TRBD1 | CASSGTGTGIGGYTF | TGCGCCAGCAGTGGAACCGGGACAGGGATAGGCGGCTACACCTTC
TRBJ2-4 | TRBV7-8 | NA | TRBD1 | CASSLFGTANPIAKNIQYF | TGTGCCAGCAGCTTATTCGGGACAGCTAATCCTATAGCCAAAAACATTCAGTACTTC
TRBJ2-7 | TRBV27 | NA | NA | CASSLKGYEQYF | TGTGCCAGCAGTTTAAAGGGGTACGAGCAGTACTTC
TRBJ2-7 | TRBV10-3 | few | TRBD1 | CAISEQDRGKDEQYF | TGTGCCATCAGTGAGCAGGACAGGGGAAAAGACGAGCAGTACTTC
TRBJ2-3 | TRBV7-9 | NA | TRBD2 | CASSTGTSGRTDTQYF | TGTGCCAGCAGCACCGGGACTAGCGGACGCACAGATACGCAGTATTTT
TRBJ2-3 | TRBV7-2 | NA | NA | CASSPSGRLITTQYF | TGTGCCAGCAGCCCGAGCGGGCGGCTGATCACCACGCAGTATTTT